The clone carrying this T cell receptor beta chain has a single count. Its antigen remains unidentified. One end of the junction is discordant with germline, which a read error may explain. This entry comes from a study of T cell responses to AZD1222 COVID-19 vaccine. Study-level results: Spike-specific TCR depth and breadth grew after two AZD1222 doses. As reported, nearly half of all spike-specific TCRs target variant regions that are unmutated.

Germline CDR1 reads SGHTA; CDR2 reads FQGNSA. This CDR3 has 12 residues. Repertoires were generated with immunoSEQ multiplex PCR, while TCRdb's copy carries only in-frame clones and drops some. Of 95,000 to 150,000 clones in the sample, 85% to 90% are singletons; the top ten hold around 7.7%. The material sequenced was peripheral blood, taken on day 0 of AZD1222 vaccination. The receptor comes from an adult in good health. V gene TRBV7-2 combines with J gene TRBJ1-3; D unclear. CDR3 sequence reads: CASSLVSQPLIF. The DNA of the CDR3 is TGTGCCAGCAGCTTAGTATCCCAACCATTAATCTTT.